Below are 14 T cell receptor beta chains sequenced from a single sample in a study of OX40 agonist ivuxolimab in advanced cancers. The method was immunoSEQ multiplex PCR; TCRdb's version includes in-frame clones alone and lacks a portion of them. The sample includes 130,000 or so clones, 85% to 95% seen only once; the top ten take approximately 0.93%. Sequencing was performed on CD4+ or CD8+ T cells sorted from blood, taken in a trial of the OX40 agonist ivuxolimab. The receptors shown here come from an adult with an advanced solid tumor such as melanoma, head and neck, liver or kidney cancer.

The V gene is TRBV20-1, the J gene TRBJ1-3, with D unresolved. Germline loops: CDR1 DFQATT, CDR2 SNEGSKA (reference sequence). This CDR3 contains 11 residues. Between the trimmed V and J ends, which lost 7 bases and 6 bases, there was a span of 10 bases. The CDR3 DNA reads TGCAGTGTTCGAAGCCTAAACACCATATATTTT. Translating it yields CSVRSLNTIYF.

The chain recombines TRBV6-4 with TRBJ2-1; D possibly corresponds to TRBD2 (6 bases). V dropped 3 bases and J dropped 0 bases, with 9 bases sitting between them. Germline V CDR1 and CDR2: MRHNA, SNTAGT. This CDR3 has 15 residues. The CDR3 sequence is CASSDRGSSYNEQFF. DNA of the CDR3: TGTGCCAGCAGTGATCGGGGGAGCTCCTACAATGAGCAGTTCTTC.

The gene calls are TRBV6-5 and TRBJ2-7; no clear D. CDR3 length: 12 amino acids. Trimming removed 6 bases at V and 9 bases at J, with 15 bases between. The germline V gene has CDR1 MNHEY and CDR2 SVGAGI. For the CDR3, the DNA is TGTGCCAGCAGGGAGTTAAATCACGCGCAGTACTTC. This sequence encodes CASRELNHAQYF.

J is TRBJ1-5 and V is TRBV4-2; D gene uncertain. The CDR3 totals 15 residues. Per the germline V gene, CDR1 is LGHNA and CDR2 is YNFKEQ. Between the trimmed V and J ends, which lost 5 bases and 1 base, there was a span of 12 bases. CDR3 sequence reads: CASSLRWQSNQPQHF. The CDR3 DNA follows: TGTGCCAGCAGCTTGAGGTGGCAGAGCAATCAGCCCCAGCATTTT.

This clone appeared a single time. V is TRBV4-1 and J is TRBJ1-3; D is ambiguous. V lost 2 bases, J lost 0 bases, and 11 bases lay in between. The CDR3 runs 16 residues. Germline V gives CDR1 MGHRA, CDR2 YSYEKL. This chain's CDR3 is CASSQFAAVSGNTIYF. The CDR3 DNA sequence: TGCGCCAGCAGCCAATTCGCGGCAGTCTCTGGAAACACCATATATTTT.

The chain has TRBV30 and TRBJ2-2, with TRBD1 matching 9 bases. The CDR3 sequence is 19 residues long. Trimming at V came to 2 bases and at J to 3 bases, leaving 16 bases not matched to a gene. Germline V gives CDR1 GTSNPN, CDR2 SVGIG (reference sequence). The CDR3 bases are TGTGCCTGGAGTCGCCGTGGACAGGGGCTTCCCTCATACACCGGGGAGCTGTTTTTT. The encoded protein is CAWSRRGQGLPSYTGELFF. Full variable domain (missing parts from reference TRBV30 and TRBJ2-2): SQTIHQWPATLVQPVGSPLSLECTVEGTSNPNLYWYRQAAGRGLQLLFYSVGIGQISSEVPQNLSASRPQDRQFILSSKKLLLSDSGFYLCAWSRRGQGLPSYTGELFFGEGSRLTVL.

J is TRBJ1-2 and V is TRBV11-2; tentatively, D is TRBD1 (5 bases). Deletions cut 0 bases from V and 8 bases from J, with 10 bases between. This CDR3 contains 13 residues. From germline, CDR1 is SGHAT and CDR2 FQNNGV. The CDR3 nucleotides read TGTGCCAGCAGCTTAGATCGAGGGGAGGGCTACACCTTC. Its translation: CASSLDRGEGYTF.

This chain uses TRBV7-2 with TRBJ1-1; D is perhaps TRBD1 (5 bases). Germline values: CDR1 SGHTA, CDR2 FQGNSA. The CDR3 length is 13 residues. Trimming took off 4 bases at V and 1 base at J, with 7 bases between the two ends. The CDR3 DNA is TGTGCCAGCAGCTACGGACAGAACACTGAAGCTTTCTTT. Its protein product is CASSYGQNTEAFF.

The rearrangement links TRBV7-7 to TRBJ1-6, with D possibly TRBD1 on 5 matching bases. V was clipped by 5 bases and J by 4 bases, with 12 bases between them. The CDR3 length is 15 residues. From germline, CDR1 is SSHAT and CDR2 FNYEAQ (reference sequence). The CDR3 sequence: CASSPHDSYNSPLHF. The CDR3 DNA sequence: TGTGCCAGCAGCCCCCACGACAGTTATAATTCACCCCTCCACTTT.

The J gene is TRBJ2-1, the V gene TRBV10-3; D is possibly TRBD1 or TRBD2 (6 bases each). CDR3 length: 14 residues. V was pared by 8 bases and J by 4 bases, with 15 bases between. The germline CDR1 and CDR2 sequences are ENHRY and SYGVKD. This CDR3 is CAISPGARYNEQFF. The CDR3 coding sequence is TGTGCCATCTCCCCGGGGGCCAGATACAATGAGCAGTTCTTC.

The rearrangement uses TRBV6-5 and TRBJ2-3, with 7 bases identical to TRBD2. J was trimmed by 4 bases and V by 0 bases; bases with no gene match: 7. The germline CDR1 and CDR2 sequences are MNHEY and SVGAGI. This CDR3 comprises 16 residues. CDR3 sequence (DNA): TGTGCCAGCAGTTACTCGGGGGGGACTGATGCAGATACGCAGTATTTT. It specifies CASSYSGGTDADTQYF.

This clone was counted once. CDR3 coding DNA: TGTGCCAGCAGCTTAGGGGTTACAGGGCGAGGCAATCAGCCCCAGCATTTT. Protein: CASSLGVTGRGNQPQHF. The chain uses TRBV11-2 and TRBJ1-5; D perhaps matches TRBD1 (6 bases). V was trimmed by 1 base and J by 2 bases, leaving 15 bases between them. CDR1 and CDR2 from the germline V gene are SGHAT and FQNNGV. The CDR3 totals 17 residues.

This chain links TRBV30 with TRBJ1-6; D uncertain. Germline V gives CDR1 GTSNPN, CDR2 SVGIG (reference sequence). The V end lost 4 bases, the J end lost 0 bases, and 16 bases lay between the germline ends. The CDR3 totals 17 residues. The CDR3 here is CAWMPVGPSSYNSPLHF. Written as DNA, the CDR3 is TGTGCCTGGATGCCCGTCGGGCCGAGCTCCTATAATTCACCCCTCCACTTT.

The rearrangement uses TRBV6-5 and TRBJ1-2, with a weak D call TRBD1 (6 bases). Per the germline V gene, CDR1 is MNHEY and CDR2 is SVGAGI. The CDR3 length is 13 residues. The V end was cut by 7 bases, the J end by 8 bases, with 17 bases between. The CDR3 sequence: CASTRRGRDGYTF. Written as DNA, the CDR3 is TGTGCCAGCACCAGAAGGGGGAGGGACGGCTACACCTTC.